These 22 T cell receptor beta chains were sequenced from one sample in a study of yellow fever vaccine responses in identical twins. One entry per CDR3 protein results from TCRdb running MiXCR on the RT-PCR reads. The sample holds over 900 distinct CDR3 sequences, about four fifths seen once. The sequences come from T cells from blood (PBMCs), unsorted or a sorted subset (not recorded which), collected before or after yellow fever vaccination (not recorded which). These receptors were collected from a female donor who received the yellow fever vaccine.

This chain links TRBV29-1 with TRBJ1-1; perhaps TRBD1 as D (5 bases). The CDR3 sequence is 13 residues long. V shed 1 base and J shed 2 bases, with 8 bases lying between them. Germline V lookup: CDR1 SQVTM, CDR2 ANQGSEA. CDR3 amino acids: CSVEGRANTEAFF. The CDR3 region has the DNA TGCAGCGTTGAAGGCAGGGCCAACACTGAAGCTTTCTTT.

This clonotype was seen once. This chain's CDR3 is CATRDRLNEKLFF. The CDR3 DNA sequence: TGTGCCACCAGGGACAGACTGAATGAAAAACTGTTTTTT. This chain uses TRBV7-6 with TRBJ1-4; 7 nucleotides agree with TRBD1. This CDR3 has 13 residues. Per germline, CDR1 SGHVS and CDR2 FNYEAQ. J lost 5 bases, V lost 10 bases, and 7 bases had no gene match.

The chain employs TRBV4-1 and TRBJ2-1; TRBD2 agrees at 14 bases. Germline V gene data show CDR1 as MGHRA and CDR2 as YSYEKL. This CDR3 contains 16 residues. V dropped 6 bases and J dropped 5; count of bases not matched to a gene: 6. The CDR3 loop is CASRVGTSGSDNEQFF. In nucleotides, the CDR3 is TGCGCCAGCAGGGTGGGGACTAGCGGGAGTGACAATGAGCAGTTCTTC.

This clonotype came up a few times. CDR3 in amino acids: CASSRVPYGSSTEAFF. The CDR3 region has the DNA TGTGCCAGCAGCAGGGTCCCCTATGGGAGTTCCACTGAAGCTTTCTTT. This chain connects TRBV11-1 to TRBJ1-1, with D unclear. The CDR3 covers 16 residues. Germline assignment: CDR1 SGHAT and CDR2 FQDESV (reference sequence). V shed 5 bases and J shed 4 bases, with 20 bases lying between them.

The chain links TRBV4-1 to TRBJ2-3; the D is unclear. The CDR3 is 17 residues long. Trimming removed 0 bases from V and 1 base from J, with 14 bases in between. Germline V gene lookup returns CDR1 MGHRA and CDR2 YSYEKL. This CDR3 reads CASSQDLADGGTDTQYF. CDR3 nucleotide sequence: TGCGCCAGCAGCCAAGATCTGGCAGATGGTGGCACAGATACGCAGTATTTT.

V and J are TRBV28 and TRBJ2-7; D may be TRBD1 (5 bases). The ends were cut back, 10 bases at V and 2 bases at J, with 9 bases in the middle. This CDR3 is built from 11 residues. Per germline, CDR1 MDHEN and CDR2 SYDVKM. The CDR3 reads CATLTAYEQYF. CDR3 nucleotides: TGTGCCACCCTGACAGCCTACGAGCAGTACTTC. The full variable domain, in which reference TRBV28 and TRBJ2-7 provide the parts outside the CDR3, is DVKVTQSSRYLVKRTGEKVFLECVQDMDHENMFWYRQDPGLGLRLIYFSYDVKMKEKGDIPEGYSVSREKKERFSLILESASTNQTSMYLCATLTAYEQYFGPGTRLTVT.

Comments on this clonotype: Here the CDR3 omits its conserved ending phenylalanine or tryptophan, so a read error is the likely source. It is unclear where the CDR3 begins or ends on the DNA, so no DNA is shown, and the CDR3 is as TCRdb lists it. The chain links TRBV6-2 or TRBV6-3 to TRBJ2-7; TRBD1, the table's D call, was not compared with the DNA. Germline lookup yields CDR1 MNHEY and CDR2 SVGEGT. The CDR3 contains 11 residues when both ends are counted. CDR3 amino acids: CASSHRQGLVI.

V usage is TRBV6-2 or TRBV6-3 and J usage is TRBJ2-7; TRBD2 matches at 8 bases. V trimming: 4 bases; J trimming: 3 bases; junction bases outside the gene matches: 5. The germline V gene has CDR1 MNHEY and CDR2 SVGEGT. The CDR3 loop spans 14 amino acids. CDR3 bases: TGTGCCAGCAGTTCCACTAGCGGTCGCTACGAGCAGTACGTC. The encoded protein is CASSSTSGRYEQYV.

CDR3 region: CASRAQGESNQPQHF. The CDR3, as DNA: TGTGCCAGCAGGGCACAGGGAGAGAGCAATCAGCCCCAGCATTTT. This chain joins TRBV6-1 and TRBJ1-5; D possibly corresponds to TRBD1 (6 bases). The CDR3 has 15 amino acids. The ends were cut back, 6 bases at V and 1 base at J, with 13 bases in the middle. CDR1 is MNHNS, CDR2 SASEGT, per germline.

The CDR3 reads CSARGGSTDTQYF. The CDR3 region has the DNA TGCAGTGCTAGAGGCGGGAGCACAGATACGCAGTATTTT. The V and J genes are TRBV20-1 and TRBJ2-3; D might be TRBD2 (5 bases). The CDR3 is made up of 13 amino acids. V lost 1 base to trimming and J lost 0 bases, with 5 bases between them. Germline CDR1 is DFQATT and CDR2 is SNEGSKA (reference sequence).

This clonotype occurred a few times. This rearrangement joins TRBV12-3 or TRBV12-4 to TRBJ2-1; 8 positions match TRBD1. The junction had 9 bases not matched to a gene; V was cut back by 3 bases and J by 2 bases. The CDR3 extends over 17 amino acids. DNA for the CDR3: TGTGCCAGCAGTTTTCGGACAGGGCCCCCGCCCTACAATGAGCAGTTCTTC. Its protein is CASSFRTGPPPYNEQFF.

The V and J genes are TRBV19 and TRBJ2-1; D might be TRBD1 (6 bases). Per the germline V gene, CDR1 is LNHDA and CDR2 is SQIVND (reference sequence). V was pared by 3 bases and J by 2 bases, with 17 bases between. CDR3 size: 17 residues. The CDR3 spells CASSMDLTGSAYNEQFF. The CDR3 DNA reads as TGTGCCAGTAGTATGGACCTTACAGGGAGCGCCTACAATGAGCAGTTCTTC.

J is TRBJ2-7 and V is TRBV2; the D is unclear. This CDR3 is built from 14 residues. Trimming left V 4 bases short and J 2 bases short, with 12 bases between. Germline CDR1 reads SNHLY; CDR2 reads FYNNEI. CDR3 DNA sequence: TGTGCCAGCAGTGCTAACAGTGGGACCTACGAGCAGTACTTC. Translated, it gives CASSANSGTYEQYF.

V usage is TRBV4-3 and J usage is TRBJ2-2; 7 bases map to TRBD1. Per germline, CDR1 LGHNA and CDR2 YSLEER. V dropped 0 bases and J dropped 6; count of bases not matched to a gene: 7. The CDR3 totals 16 residues. The CDR3 spells CASSQDPIQGAGELFF. The CDR3 nucleotides are TGCGCCAGCAGCCAAGATCCAATCCAGGGGGCCGGGGAGCTGTTTTTT.

This clonotype turned up a few times. This chain connects TRBV28 to TRBJ1-5, with a possible D match to TRBD1 (6 bases). Per the germline V gene, CDR1 is MDHEN and CDR2 is SYDVKM. Trimming removed 5 bases from V and 2 bases from J, with 13 bases in between. The CDR3 contains 15 residues. CDR3 loop: CASSHRVRGNQPQHF. The CDR3, as DNA: TGTGCCAGCAGTCACAGGGTACGGGGCAATCAGCCCCAGCATTTT.

The chain couples TRBV9 to TRBJ2-2, with D unresolved. This CDR3 contains 15 residues. Germline V gives CDR1 SGDLS, CDR2 YYNGEE. Trimming pared 4 bases from V and 5 bases from J, leaving 15 bases between. The CDR3 sequence: CASSPRNLGTGELFF. The CDR3 DNA is TGTGCCAGCAGCCCCCGTAATTTGGGGACCGGGGAGCTGTTTTTT.

This chain uses TRBV6-1 with TRBJ2-1; 8 nucleotides agree with TRBD2. This CDR3 region has 16 residues. The V gene end was trimmed by 3 bases and the J gene end by 2 bases; junction bases not matched to a gene: 6. Germline V lookup: CDR1 MNHNS, CDR2 SASEGT. In DNA form, the CDR3 reads TGTGCCAGCAGTGATATCACTAGCGGTCCCTACAATGAGCAGTTCTTC. It translates to CASSDITSGPYNEQFF.

This clonotype appeared a few times. V is TRBV4-3 and J is TRBJ2-6; possible D gene TRBD1, 7 bases. CDR3 length: 18 residues. Trimming left V 0 bases short and J 0 bases short, with 12 bases between. Per the germline V gene, CDR1 is LGHNA and CDR2 is YSLEER. The CDR3 sequence is CASSQDPGGPSGANVLTF. The DNA of the CDR3 is TGCGCCAGCAGCCAAGATCCAGGGGGGCCCTCTGGGGCCAACGTCCTGACTTTC.

This clonotype has only one observation. The chain links TRBV7-2 to TRBJ2-5; D remains unclear. V was clipped by 2 bases and J by 1 base, with 5 bases between them. Germline V lookup: CDR1 SGHTA, CDR2 FQGNSA. The CDR3 spans 13 residues. CDR3 in amino acids: CASSLTPQETQYF. The CDR3 coding sequence is TGTGCCAGCAGCTTAACCCCCCAAGAGACCCAGTACTTC.

The rearrangement uses TRBV4-3 and TRBJ1-5; no reliable D call. This CDR3 contains 16 residues. With 0 bases removed from V and 3 bases from J, the gap between germline ends came to 12 bases. CDR1 is LGHNA, CDR2 YSLEER, per germline. The DNA of the CDR3 is TGCGCCAGCAGCCAAGATTTGCAGGAGGACAATCAGCCCCAGCATTTT. Protein: CASSQDLQEDNQPQHF.

This chain connects TRBV12-3 or TRBV12-4 to TRBJ2-3; D is unclear. The CDR3 consists of 16 residues. V was trimmed by 3 bases and J by 0 bases, leaving 13 bases between them. CDR3 in DNA: TGTGCCAGCAGTTTGTTTGGCTACCCGAGCACAGATACGCAGTATTTT. Encoded protein: CASSLFGYPSTDTQYF.

J is TRBJ2-1 and V is TRBV9; 8 nucleotides match TRBD1. This CDR3 contains 16 residues. Looked up from germline, CDR1 is SGDLS and CDR2 is YYNGEE. Losses at the gene ends were 3 bases for V and 4 bases for J; bases not matched to a gene: 9. CDR3 amino acids: CASSAQGAATYNEQFF. The CDR3 bases are TGTGCCAGCAGCGCCCAGGGGGCGGCCACGTACAATGAGCAGTTCTTC.